This T cell receptor (beta chain) was recorded in a study of glioma-infiltrating T cells. The V end lost 3 bases, the J end lost 5 bases, and 14 bases lay between the germline ends. Germline V gene sequence: CDR1 MGHRA, CDR2 YSYEKL. The CDR3 loop spans 15 amino acids. The iRepertoire nested amplicon-rescue multiplex PCR amplified TCR alpha and beta CDR3s from RNA. Input was 100-400 ng of tissue mRNA or PBMC total RNA. TCRdb re-called the multiplex PCR reads through MiXCR, storing one row per CDR3 protein. The sample lists under 150,000 distinct CDR3 sequences, approximately 26% occurring once. Study-wide points: Very few CDR3 sequences were shared between tissue and blood. Tissue-blood divergence was below expectation in non-neoplastic patients, above in gliomas.

This clonotype was observed a few times. Its specificity is unknown. The source is a human donor with low-grade glioma or glioblastoma, undergoing nonglioma brain surgery, or in good health (not recorded which). V gene TRBV4-1 combines with J gene TRBJ1-3; D perhaps matches TRBD1 (6 bases). The material sequenced was glioma tissue, nonneoplastic brain tissue, or PBMCs (not recorded which). The CDR3 loop is CASSHGGGGRNTIYF. DNA of the CDR3: TGCGCCAGCAGCCACGGGGGGGGGGGCCGAAACACCATATATTTT.